The 16 T cell receptor beta chains presented below share a single source sample, sequenced in a study of T cells in Graves' hyperthyroidism and ophthalmopathy. The TCR beta CDR3 regions underwent amplification using RNA transcripts as the source. The HTBI set primed first-round TCR CDR3 RT-PCR. TCRdb independently ran MiXCR on the multiplex PCR reads; one entry per CDR3 protein. The sample has hundreds of thousands of distinct CDR3 sequences, roughly 15% seen once. Sequenced: blood. The receptors here all came from a woman aged 40 to 50 with Graves' ophthalmopathy.

This clonotype was found a few times. The rearrangement joins TRBV5-1 to TRBJ2-5, with unresolved D. The V gene's germline CDR1 is SGHRS and CDR2 YFSETQ. The CDR3 runs to 13 residues. Deletions cut 3 bases from V and 4 bases from J, with 10 bases between. The CDR3 region is CASSYVELETQYF. The CDR3 DNA reads TGCGCCAGCAGCTACGTAGAGCTAGAGACCCAGTACTTC.

At least ten counts were recorded for this clonotype. The chain links TRBV20-1 to TRBJ1-2, with TRBD1 matching 7 bases. V was clipped by 0 bases and J by 2 bases; unmatched bases: 0. Germline V gives CDR1 DFQATT, CDR2 SNEGSKA (reference sequence). The CDR3 is 13 residues long. DNA of the CDR3: TGCAGTGCTAGAGAGGACAGGAACTATGGCTACACCTTC. Translating gives CSAREDRNYGYTF.

This clonotype was observed a few times. Mismatch with germline at one junction end may stem from a read error. The rearrangement links TRBV5-1 to TRBJ1-1; D not certain. CDR1 SGHRS and CDR2 YFSETQ come from the germline V gene. The CDR3 has 13 amino acids. The CDR3 protein is CASSLVATTEALF. DNA of the CDR3: TGCGCCAGCAGCTTGGTAGCCACCACTGAAGCTCTCTTT.

This clonotype was seen a handful of times. This chain links TRBV6-1 with TRBJ1-2; D gene ambiguous. Trimming pared 2 bases from V and 6 bases from J, leaving 7 bases between. Germline CDR1 reads MNHNS; CDR2 reads SASEGT. The CDR3 extends over 12 amino acids. The CDR3 sequence is CASSERVHGYTF. In DNA, the CDR3 is TGTGCCAGCAGTGAAAGGGTACATGGCTACACCTTC.

This clonotype was seen a few times. CDR3 nucleotides: TGTGCCAGCACCATCACAGGGGGAAACACCGGGGAGCTGTTTTTT. Protein sequence: CASTITGGNTGELFF. The chain combines TRBV3-1 with TRBJ2-2; 8 positions match TRBD1. The length of the CDR3 is 15 residues. Germline CDR1 reads LGHDT; CDR2 reads YNNKEL (reference sequence). V lost 7 bases to trimming and J lost 2 bases; unmatched junction nucleotides: 6.

The rearrangement links TRBV19 to TRBJ2-7, with 7 positions matching TRBD1. This CDR3 comprises 12 residues. Germline lookup yields CDR1 LNHDA and CDR2 SQIVND (reference sequence). The V segment lost 7 bases and the J segment 5 bases; nucleotides outside the gene matches: 5. CDR3 sequence: CASMTGPHEQYF. The CDR3 coding sequence is TGTGCCAGTATGACAGGGCCGCACGAGCAGTACTTC. The whole variable domain, remainder taken from reference TRBV19 and TRBJ2-7, is DGGITQSPKYLFRKEGQNVTLSCEQNLNHDAMYWYRQDPGQGLRLIYYSQIVNDFQKGDIAEGYSVSREKKESFPLTVTSAQKNPTAFYLCASMTGPHEQYFGPGTRLTVT.

V gene TRBV12-3 or TRBV12-4 combines with J gene TRBJ2-2; D tentatively reads TRBD1 or TRBD2 (5 bases each). Trimming pared 7 bases from V and 7 bases from J, leaving 16 bases between. The CDR3 covers 14 residues. The CDR3 region is CASTFLGGRGELFF. Here the CDR3 DNA reads TGTGCCAGCACCTTCCTTGGGGGACGCGGGGAGCTGTTTTTT.

This clonotype occurred many times. Here the CDR3 reads CASSPVANYGYTF. The CDR3 bases are TGTGCCAGCAGCCCTGTGGCCAACTATGGCTACACCTTC. The V gene is TRBV7-2, the J gene TRBJ1-2; no clear D. The CDR3 is made up of 13 amino acids. From germline, CDR1 is SGHTA and CDR2 FQGNSA. Trimming removed 5 bases at V and 2 bases at J, with 9 bases between.

This clonotype has ten or more counts. The gene calls are TRBV6-1 and TRBJ2-3; D is undetermined. The CDR3 loop spans 14 amino acids. Germline V CDR1 and CDR2: MNHNS, SASEGT. The germline V and J ends were trimmed by 1 base and 5 bases, with 10 bases remaining between them. DNA for the CDR3: TGTGCCAGCAGTGAAGTTACTCGCGGAGATACGCAGTATTTT. It specifies CASSEVTRGDTQYF.

This clonotype was seen only a few times. The genes are TRBV6-1 and TRBJ1-5; D is possibly TRBD1 (5 bases). V gave up 5 bases and J gave up 7 bases, with 12 bases separating them. Germline assignment: CDR1 MNHNS and CDR2 SASEGT. This CDR3 spans 13 amino acids. Written as DNA, the CDR3 is TGTGCCAGCAGTTCAGGGTCGAGGCAGCCCCAGCATTTT. Protein: CASSSGSRQPQHF.

This chain connects TRBV6-1 to TRBJ2-5, with D perhaps matching TRBD1 or TRBD2 (5 bases each). Germline V CDR1 and CDR2: MNHNS, SASEGT. This CDR3 spans 15 amino acids. The V gene lost 6 bases and the J gene lost 3 bases, with 17 bases spanning the gap. This CDR3 reads CASRSGTTQEETQYF. The CDR3 coding sequence is TGTGCCAGCAGATCCGGGACCACCCAAGAAGAGACCCAGTACTTC.

This clonotype was counted between two and nine times. The chain carries TRBV6-1 and TRBJ2-7; D may be TRBD1 (5 bases). Germline CDR1 reads MNHNS; CDR2 reads SASEGT. Trimming shortened V by 4 bases and J by 5 bases, and 12 bases separated the two germline ends. The CDR3 is made up of 13 amino acids. In DNA form, the CDR3 reads TGTGCCAGCAGTGCCAGGGAAGTCCACGAGCAGTACTTC. It encodes CASSAREVHEQYF.

The CDR3 DNA reads TGTGCCAGCAGTGTTAGCGGGAACACCGGGGAGCTGTTTTTT. It codes for CASSVSGNTGELFF. The chain uses TRBV6-4 and TRBJ2-2; weak D call: TRBD2 (6 bases). Germline assignment: CDR1 MRHNA and CDR2 SNTAGT. Trimming pared 4 bases from V and 1 base from J, leaving 7 bases between. This CDR3 has 14 residues.

This clonotype was seen only a few times. This chain joins TRBV6-2 or TRBV6-3 and TRBJ1-5; TRBD1 agrees at 10 bases. V shed 6 bases and J 6 bases; nucleotides not matched to a gene: 5. The CDR3 is 14 residues long. Germline CDR1 reads MNHEY; CDR2 reads SVGEGT. This CDR3 reads CASRIDRGPQPQHF. In DNA, the CDR3 is TGTGCCAGCAGGATAGACAGGGGGCCTCAGCCCCAGCATTTT.

This clonotype was observed a handful of times. This sequence joins TRBV5-1 and TRBJ1-2; 9 bases line up with TRBD1. CDR1 is SGHRS and CDR2 is YFSETQ in the germline V gene. The V and J ends lost 4 bases and 0 bases, in that order; junction bases with no gene match: 7. The CDR3 runs to 16 residues. CDR3 sequence (DNA): TGCGCCAGCAGCATACAGGGGGCCGGAGCTAACTATGGCTACACCTTC. Its translation: CASSIQGAGANYGYTF.

This clonotype was counted a few times. The CDR3 DNA reads TGTGCCACGGCCACGGCTCTTATTTCTGGAAACACCATATATTTT. Translating gives CATATALISGNTIYF. The chain recombines TRBV10-3 with TRBJ1-3; D not resolved. This CDR3 comprises 15 residues. Trimming cost V 10 bases and J 1 base, with 17 bases left between them. Germline CDR1 and CDR2: ENHRY and SYGVKD.